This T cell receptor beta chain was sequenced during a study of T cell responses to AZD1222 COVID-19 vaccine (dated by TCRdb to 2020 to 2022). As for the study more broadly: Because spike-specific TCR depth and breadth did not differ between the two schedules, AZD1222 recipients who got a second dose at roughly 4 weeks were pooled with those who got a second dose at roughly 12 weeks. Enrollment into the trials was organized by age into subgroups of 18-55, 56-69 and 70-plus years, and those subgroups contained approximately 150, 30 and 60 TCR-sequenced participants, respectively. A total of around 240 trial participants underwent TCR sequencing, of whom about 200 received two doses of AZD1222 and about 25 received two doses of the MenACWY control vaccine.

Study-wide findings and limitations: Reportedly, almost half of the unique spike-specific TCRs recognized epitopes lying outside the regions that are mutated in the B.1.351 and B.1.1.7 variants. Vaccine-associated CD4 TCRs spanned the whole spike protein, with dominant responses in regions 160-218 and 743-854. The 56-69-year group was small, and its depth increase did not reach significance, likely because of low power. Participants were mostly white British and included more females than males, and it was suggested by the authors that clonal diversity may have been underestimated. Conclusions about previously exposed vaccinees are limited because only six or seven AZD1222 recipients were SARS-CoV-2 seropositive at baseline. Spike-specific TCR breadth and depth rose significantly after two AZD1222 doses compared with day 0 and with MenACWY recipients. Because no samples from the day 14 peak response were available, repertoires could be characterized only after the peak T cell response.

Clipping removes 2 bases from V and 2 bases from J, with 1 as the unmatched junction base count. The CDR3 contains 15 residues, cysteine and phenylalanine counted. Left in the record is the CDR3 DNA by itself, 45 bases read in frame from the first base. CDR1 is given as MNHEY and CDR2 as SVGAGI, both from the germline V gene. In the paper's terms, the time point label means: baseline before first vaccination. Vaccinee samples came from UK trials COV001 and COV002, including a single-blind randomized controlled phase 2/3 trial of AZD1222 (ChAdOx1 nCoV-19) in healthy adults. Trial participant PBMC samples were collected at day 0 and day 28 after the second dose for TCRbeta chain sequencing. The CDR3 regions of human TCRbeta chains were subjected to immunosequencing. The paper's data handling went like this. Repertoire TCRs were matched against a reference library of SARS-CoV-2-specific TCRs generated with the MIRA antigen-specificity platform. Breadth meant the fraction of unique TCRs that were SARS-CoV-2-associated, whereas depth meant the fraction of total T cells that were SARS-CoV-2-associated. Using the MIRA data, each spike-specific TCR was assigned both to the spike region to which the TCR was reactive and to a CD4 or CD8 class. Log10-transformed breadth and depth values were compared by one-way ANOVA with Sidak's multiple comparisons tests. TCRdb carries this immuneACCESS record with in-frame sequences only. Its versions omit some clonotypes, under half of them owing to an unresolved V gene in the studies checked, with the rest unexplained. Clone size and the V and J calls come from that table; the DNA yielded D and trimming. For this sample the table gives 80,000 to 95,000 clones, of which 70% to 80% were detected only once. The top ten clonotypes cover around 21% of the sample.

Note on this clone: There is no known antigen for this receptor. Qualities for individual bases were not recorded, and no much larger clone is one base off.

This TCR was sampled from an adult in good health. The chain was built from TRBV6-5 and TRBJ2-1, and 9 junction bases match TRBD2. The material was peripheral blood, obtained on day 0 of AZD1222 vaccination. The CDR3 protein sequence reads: CASSYGLATYNEQFF. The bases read TGTGCCAGCAGTTACGGACTAGCGACCTACAATGAGCAGTTCTTC.